A selection of T cell receptor beta chains follows, all from one sample in a study of T-cell memory formation after mild COVID-19. TCRdb reprocessed the 5' RACE reads with MiXCR, giving one entry per CDR3 protein. The sample comprises a few hundred thousand distinct CDR3 sequences, 20% to 25% of which are singletons, and roughly 21% rests with the top ten. The sample taken for sequencing was PBMCs or a T cell subset sorted from them (not recorded which). These receptors came from a man between 18 and 29 years old who had mild COVID-19 (a few samples of this study predate the infection). Cell type and time point are not known. Each CDR3 is given with its conserved first and last residue. Fields, in order: clone size, J gene, V gene, D gene, CDR3 length, CDR3 protein, CDR3 DNA. A D gene is named only where the DNA matches it firmly. A row's size may be missing; if present it is once, few, many or a size class.

>NA|TRBJ2-7|TRBV12-5|NA|14
CASGFSVPVGEQYF
TGTGCTAGTGGTTTTTCGGTCCCGGTGGGCGAGCAGTACTTC
>NA|TRBJ2-2|TRBV7-2|NA|15
CASSFRGPGTGELFF
TGTGCCAGCAGCTTTAGGGGCCCTGGCACCGGGGAGCTGTTTTTT
>few|TRBJ1-2|TRBV20-1|TRBD1|14
CSARERQGRWGYTF
TGCAGTGCTAGAGAGAGACAGGGCCGCTGGGGCTACACCTTC
>NA|TRBJ1-5|TRBV14|NA|15
CASSQGAPGSQPQHF
TGTGCCAGCAGCCAAGGAGCTCCGGGGTCCCAGCCCCAGCATTTT
>few|TRBJ2-2|TRBV11-2|TRBD1|15
CASSLGTGRPGELIF
TGTGCCAGCAGCTTGGGGACAGGGAGGCCCGGGGAGCTGATTTTT
>NA|TRBJ2-5|TRBV19|NA|15
CASSYGTPGPGTQYF
TGTGCCAGTAGCTATGGAACCCCGGGCCCAGGGACCCAGTACTTC
>few|TRBJ2-3|TRBV11-1|NA|13
CASRRALTDTQYF
TGTGCCAGCAGACGGGCCCTCACAGATACGCAGTATTTT
>NA|TRBJ2-1|TRBV24-1|NA|18
CATSDSYSGPYSYNEQFF
TGTGCCACCAGTGATTCGTATAGCGGACCCTACTCCTACAATGAGCAGTTCTTC
>NA|TRBJ2-7|TRBV7-2|NA|14
CASSAAGTVYEQYF
TGTGCCAGCAGTGCGGCCGGGACGGTATACGAGCAGTACTTC
>NA|TRBJ2-3|TRBV5-1|NA|15
CASSLSGVGADTQYF
TGCGCCAGCAGCTTGTCAGGGGTGGGAGCAGATACGCAGTATTTT
>few|TRBJ2-1|TRBV11-2|NA|15
CASSVGTHPYNEQFF
TGTGCCAGCAGCGTCGGGACACATCCCTACAATGAGCAGTTCTTC
>NA|TRBJ2-7|TRBV15|NA|15
CATSRDLRQGNEQYF
TGTGCCACCAGCAGAGATCTACGGCAGGGAAACGAGCAGTACTTC